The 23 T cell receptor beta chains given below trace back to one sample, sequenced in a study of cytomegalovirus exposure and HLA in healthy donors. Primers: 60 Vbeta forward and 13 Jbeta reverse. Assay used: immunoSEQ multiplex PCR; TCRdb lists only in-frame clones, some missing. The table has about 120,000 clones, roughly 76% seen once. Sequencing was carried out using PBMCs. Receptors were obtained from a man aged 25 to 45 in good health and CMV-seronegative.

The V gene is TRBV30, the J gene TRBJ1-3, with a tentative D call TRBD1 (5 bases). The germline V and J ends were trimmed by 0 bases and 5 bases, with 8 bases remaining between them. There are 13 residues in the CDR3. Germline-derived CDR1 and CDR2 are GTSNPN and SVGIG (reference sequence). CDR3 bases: TGTGCCTGGAGTGTCTCAGGGCGAAACACCATATATTTT. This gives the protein CAWSVSGRNTIYF. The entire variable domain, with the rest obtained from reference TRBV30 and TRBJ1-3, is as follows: SQTIHQWPATLVQPVGSPLSLECTVEGTSNPNLYWYRQAAGRGLQLLFYSVGIGQISSEVPQNLSASRPQDRQFILSSKKLLLSDSGFYLCAWSVSGRNTIYFGEGSWLTVV.

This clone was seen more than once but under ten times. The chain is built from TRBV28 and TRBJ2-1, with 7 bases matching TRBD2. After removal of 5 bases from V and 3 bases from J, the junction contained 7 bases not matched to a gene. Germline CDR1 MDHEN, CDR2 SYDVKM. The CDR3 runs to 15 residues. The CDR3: CASSLTGGNYNEQFF. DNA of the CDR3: TGTGCCAGCAGTCTTACGGGGGGAAACTACAATGAGCAGTTCTTC.

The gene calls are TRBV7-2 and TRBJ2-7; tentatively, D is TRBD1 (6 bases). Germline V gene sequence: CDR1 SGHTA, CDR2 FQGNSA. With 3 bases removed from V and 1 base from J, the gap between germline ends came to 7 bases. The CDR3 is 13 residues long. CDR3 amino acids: CASSFRGSYEQYF. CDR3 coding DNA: TGTGCCAGCAGCTTTAGGGGGTCCTACGAGCAGTACTTC.

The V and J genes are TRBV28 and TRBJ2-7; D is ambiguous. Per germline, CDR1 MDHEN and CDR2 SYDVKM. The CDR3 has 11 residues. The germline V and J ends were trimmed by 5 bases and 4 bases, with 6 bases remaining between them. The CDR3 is CASSLNYEQYF. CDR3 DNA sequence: TGTGCCAGCAGTCTTAATTACGAGCAGTACTTC.

The CDR3 protein is CASSDSRGADTQYF. The CDR3, as DNA: TGTGCCAGCAGCGATTCCAGGGGAGCAGATACGCAGTATTTT. The genes are TRBV9 and TRBJ2-3; D might be TRBD1 (6 bases). Germline CDR1 SGDLS, CDR2 YYNGEE. This CDR3 region has 14 residues. Trimming left V 3 bases short and J 4 bases short, with 12 bases between.

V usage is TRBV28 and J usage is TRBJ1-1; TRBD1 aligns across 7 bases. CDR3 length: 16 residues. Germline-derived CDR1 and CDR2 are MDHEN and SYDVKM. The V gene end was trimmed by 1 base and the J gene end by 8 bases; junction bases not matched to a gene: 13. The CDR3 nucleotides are TGTGCCAGCAGTTTATCAACCCTTTCGGACAGGTTCGAAGCTTTCTTT. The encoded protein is CASSLSTLSDRFEAFF. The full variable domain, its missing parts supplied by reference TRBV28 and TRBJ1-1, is DVKVTQSSRYLVKRTGEKVFLECVQDMDHENMFWYRQDPGLGLRLIYFSYDVKMKEKGDIPEGYSVSREKKERFSLILESASTNQTSMYLCASSLSTLSDRFEAFFGQGTRLTVV.

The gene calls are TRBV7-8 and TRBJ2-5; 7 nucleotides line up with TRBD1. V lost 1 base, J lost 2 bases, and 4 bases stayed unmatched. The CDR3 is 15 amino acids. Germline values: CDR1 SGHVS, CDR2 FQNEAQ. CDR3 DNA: TGTGCCAGCAGCTTAGTCGGCAGGGGGCAAGAGACCCAGTACTTC. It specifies CASSLVGRGQETQYF.

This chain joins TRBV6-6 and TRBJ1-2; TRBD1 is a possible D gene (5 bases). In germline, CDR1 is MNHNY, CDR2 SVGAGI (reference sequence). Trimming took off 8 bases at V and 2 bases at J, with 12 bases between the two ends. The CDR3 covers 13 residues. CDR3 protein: CASGNAGNYGYTF. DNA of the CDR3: TGTGCCAGCGGGAACGCAGGGAACTATGGCTACACCTTC.

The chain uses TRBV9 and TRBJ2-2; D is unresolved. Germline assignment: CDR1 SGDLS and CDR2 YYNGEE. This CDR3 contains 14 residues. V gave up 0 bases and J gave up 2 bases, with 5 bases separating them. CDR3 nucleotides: TGTGCCAGCAGCGTAGCCTTCAACACCGGGGAGCTGTTTTTT. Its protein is CASSVAFNTGELFF. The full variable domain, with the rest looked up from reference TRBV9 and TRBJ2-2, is DSGVTQTPKHLITATGQRVTLRCSPRSGDLSVYWYQQSLDQGLQFLIQYYNGEERAKGNILERFSAQQFPDLHSELNLSSLELGDSALYFCASSVAFNTGELFFGEGSRLTVL.

Here the CDR3 reads CASGGEGSSMNTEAFF. In DNA form, the CDR3 reads TGTGCCTCTGGAGGGGAGGGCTCTTCCATGAACACTGAAGCTTTCTTT. The rearrangement joins TRBV30 to TRBJ1-1; D may be TRBD1 (5 bases). V was clipped by 7 bases and J by 0 bases, with 21 bases between them. Germline CDR1 reads GTSNPN; CDR2 reads SVGIG (reference sequence). The CDR3 runs to 16 residues.

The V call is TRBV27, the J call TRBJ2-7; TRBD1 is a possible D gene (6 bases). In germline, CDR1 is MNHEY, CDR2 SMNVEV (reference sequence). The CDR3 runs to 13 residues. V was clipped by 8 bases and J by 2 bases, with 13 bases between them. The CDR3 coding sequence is TGTGCCAGCGCCTACCAGGGGACCTACGAGCAGTACTTC. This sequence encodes CASAYQGTYEQYF.

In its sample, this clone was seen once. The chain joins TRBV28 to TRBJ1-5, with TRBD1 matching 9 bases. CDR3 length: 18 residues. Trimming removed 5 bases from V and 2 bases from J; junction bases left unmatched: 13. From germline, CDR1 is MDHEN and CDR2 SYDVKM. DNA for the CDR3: TGTGCCAGCAGTCTCCAGGGACAGGGACCCCCGGGCAATCAGCCCCAGCATTTT. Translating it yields CASSLQGQGPPGNQPQHF.

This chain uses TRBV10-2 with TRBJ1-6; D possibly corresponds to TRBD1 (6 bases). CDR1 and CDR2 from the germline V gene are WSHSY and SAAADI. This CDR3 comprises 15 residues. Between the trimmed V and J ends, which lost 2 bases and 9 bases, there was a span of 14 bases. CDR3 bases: TGCGCCAGCAGTGAGGGGCAGGGGATTAGTTCACCCCTCCACTTT. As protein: CASSEGQGISSPLHF.

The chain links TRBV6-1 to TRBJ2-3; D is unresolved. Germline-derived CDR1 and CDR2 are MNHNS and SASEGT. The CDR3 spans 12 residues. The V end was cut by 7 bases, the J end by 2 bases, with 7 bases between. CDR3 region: CASTPNTDTQYF. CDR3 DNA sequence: TGTGCCAGCACCCCTAACACAGATACGCAGTATTTT.

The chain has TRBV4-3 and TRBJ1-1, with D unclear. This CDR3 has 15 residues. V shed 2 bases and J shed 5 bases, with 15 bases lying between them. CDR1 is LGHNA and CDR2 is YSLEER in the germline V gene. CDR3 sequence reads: CASSQSQAPGTEAFF. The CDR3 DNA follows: TGCGCCAGCAGCCAATCCCAGGCCCCGGGGACTGAAGCTTTCTTT.

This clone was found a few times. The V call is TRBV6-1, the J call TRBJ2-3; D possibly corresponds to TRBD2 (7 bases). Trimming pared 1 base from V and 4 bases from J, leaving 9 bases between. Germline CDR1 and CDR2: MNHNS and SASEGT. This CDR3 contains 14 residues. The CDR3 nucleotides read TGTGCCAGCAGTGAAGGGGGGGGCCCAGATACGCAGTATTTT. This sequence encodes CASSEGGGPDTQYF.

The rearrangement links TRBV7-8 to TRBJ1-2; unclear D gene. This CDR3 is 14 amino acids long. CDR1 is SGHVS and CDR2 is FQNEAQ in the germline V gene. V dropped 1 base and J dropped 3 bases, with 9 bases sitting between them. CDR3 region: CASSLGGSHYGYTF. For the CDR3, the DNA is TGTGCCAGCAGCTTAGGTGGCTCCCACTATGGCTACACCTTC.

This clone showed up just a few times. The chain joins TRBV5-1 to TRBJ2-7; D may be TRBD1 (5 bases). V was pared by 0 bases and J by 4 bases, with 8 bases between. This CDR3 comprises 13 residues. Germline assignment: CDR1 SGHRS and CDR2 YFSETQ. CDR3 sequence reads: CASSLEGRYEQYF. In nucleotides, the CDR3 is TGCGCCAGCAGCTTGGAGGGGCGGTACGAGCAGTACTTC.

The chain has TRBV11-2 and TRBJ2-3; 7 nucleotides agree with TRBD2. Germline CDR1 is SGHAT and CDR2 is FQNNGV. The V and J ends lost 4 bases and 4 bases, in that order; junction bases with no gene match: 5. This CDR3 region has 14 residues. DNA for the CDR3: TGTGCCAGCAGCTCGCTGGGAGGGGCAGATACGCAGTATTTT. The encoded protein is CASSSLGGADTQYF.

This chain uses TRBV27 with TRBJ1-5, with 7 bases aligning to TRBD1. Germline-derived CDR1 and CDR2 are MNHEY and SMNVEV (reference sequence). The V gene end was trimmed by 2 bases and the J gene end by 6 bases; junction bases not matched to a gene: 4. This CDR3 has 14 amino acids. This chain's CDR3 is CASSLKGAVQPQHF. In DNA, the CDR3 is TGTGCCAGCAGTTTAAAGGGGGCGGTTCAGCCCCAGCATTTT.

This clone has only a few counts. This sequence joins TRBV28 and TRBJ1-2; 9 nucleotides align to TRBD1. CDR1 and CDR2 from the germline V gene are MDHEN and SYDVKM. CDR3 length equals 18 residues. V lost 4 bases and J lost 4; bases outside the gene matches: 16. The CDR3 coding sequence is TGTGCCAGCAGTTCCCAACTACAACAGGGGGCAAGTATCTATGGCTACACCTTC. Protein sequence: CASSSQLQQGASIYGYTF.

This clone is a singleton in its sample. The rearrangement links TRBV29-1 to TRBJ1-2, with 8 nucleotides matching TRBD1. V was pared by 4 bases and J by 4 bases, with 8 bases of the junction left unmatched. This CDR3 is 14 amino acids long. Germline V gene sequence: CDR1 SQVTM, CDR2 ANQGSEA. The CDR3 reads CSVGLRGPGYGYTF. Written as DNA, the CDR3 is TGCAGCGTTGGCCTCAGGGGGCCGGGCTATGGCTACACCTTC.

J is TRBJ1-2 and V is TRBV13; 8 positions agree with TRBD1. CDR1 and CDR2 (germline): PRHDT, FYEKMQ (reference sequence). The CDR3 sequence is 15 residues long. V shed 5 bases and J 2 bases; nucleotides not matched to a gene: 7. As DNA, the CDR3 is TGTGCCAGCAGCCCAGGACAGGGTTTCAACTATGGCTACACCTTC. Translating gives CASSPGQGFNYGYTF.